This passage covers 25 T cell receptor beta chains from one sample sequenced in a study of tumor-infiltrating lymphocytes in localized non-small cell lung cancer. The method was immunoSEQ multiplex PCR; TCRdb's version includes in-frame clones alone and lacks a portion of them. The sample yields tens of thousands of clones, 80% to 90% seen once. The sample comprised lung tumor tissue. The receptor set was obtained from a human donor with non-small cell lung cancer.

The V call is TRBV11-2, the J call TRBJ2-5; D gene unclear. Germline V gives CDR1 SGHAT, CDR2 FQNNGV. CDR3 length equals 12 residues. The V gene lost 6 bases and the J gene lost 5 bases, with 10 bases spanning the gap. The CDR3 nucleotides are TGTGCCAGCAGGCTTATAGGGGAGACCCAGTACTTC. It yields the protein CASRLIGETQYF.

The V gene is TRBV6-1, the J gene TRBJ1-1, with 7 positions matching TRBD1. The V segment lost 4 bases and the J segment 0 bases; nucleotides outside the gene matches: 11. Germline V gene lookup returns CDR1 MNHNS and CDR2 SASEGT. CDR3 length equals 17 residues. DNA for the CDR3: TGTGCCAGCAGTGCGGGGAGGGGGCGTGAAATGAACACTGAAGCTTTCTTT. It yields the protein CASSAGRGREMNTEAFF.

This chain links TRBV6-6 with TRBJ1-1, with TRBD1 matching over 8 bases. Germline V gene data show CDR1 as MNHNY and CDR2 as SVGAGI (reference sequence). The CDR3 sequence is 14 residues long. The V gene end was trimmed by 6 bases and the J gene end by 1 base; junction bases not matched to a gene: 4. CDR3: CASRRQGTNTEAFF. The CDR3 DNA is TGTGCCAGCAGAAGACAGGGGACGAACACTGAAGCTTTCTTT.

V is TRBV6-5 and J is TRBJ1-6, with D maybe TRBD1 (5 bases). There are 15 residues in the CDR3. CDR1 is MNHEY and CDR2 is SVGAGI in the germline V gene. With 0 bases removed from V and 8 bases from J, the gap between germline ends came to 11 bases. CDR3 DNA sequence: TGTGCCAGCAGTTACTCCACCAGGGATCATTCACCCCTCCACTTT. The encoded protein is CASSYSTRDHSPLHF.

The chain is built from TRBV19 and TRBJ1-2; D is undetermined. This CDR3 is 16 amino acids long. V dropped 3 bases and J dropped 3 bases, with 17 bases sitting between them. Germline values: CDR1 LNHDA, CDR2 SQIVND (reference sequence). The CDR3 DNA follows: TGTGCCAGTAGTATGGGAGGTCTCGGGCTTGACTATGGCTACACCTTC. It yields the protein CASSMGGLGLDYGYTF.

This clone came up once. V and J are TRBV7-2 and TRBJ2-3; 8 bases map to TRBD2. Germline V gene sequence: CDR1 SGHTA, CDR2 FQGNSA. The CDR3 is made up of 13 amino acids. The ends lost 4 bases at V and 6 bases at J; junction bases unmatched: 3. The CDR3 DNA follows: TGTGCCAGCAGCTCGGGGGGGCCTGATACGCAGTATTTT. It encodes CASSSGGPDTQYF. Supplemented by reference TRBV7-2 and TRBJ2-3, the full variable domain reads GAGVSQSPSNKVTEKGKDVELRCDPISGHTALYWYRQSLGQGLEFLIYFQGNSAPDKSGLPSDRFSAERTGGSVSTLTIQRTQQEDSAVYLCASSSGGPDTQYFGPGTRLTVL.

The genes are TRBV5-1 and TRBJ1-1, with D hard to call. This CDR3 has 13 residues. Germline V gene sequence: CDR1 SGHRS, CDR2 YFSETQ. The V end lost 0 bases, the J end lost 5 bases, and 8 bases lay between the germline ends. The CDR3 protein is CASSLAAETEAFF. The CDR3 nucleotides read TGCGCCAGCAGCTTGGCGGCCGAGACTGAAGCTTTCTTT.

This clone was recorded only once. The V call is TRBV30, the J call TRBJ1-2; D unclear. CDR3 length equals 13 residues. The germline V gene has CDR1 GTSNPN and CDR2 SVGIG (reference sequence). The V end lost 0 bases, the J end lost 5 bases, and 10 bases lay between the germline ends. The CDR3 loop is CAWSVGPTYGYTF. CDR3 sequence (DNA): TGTGCCTGGAGTGTAGGGCCGACGTATGGCTACACCTTC.

V and J are TRBV9 and TRBJ2-5, with 14 nucleotides matching TRBD2. Germline CDR1 and CDR2: SGDLS and YYNGEE. V lost 0 bases, J lost 5 bases, and 15 bases stayed unmatched. There are 20 residues in the CDR3. In DNA form, the CDR3 reads TGTGCCAGCAGCGTAGGGACTAGCGGGGGGCCTTTCGAGCCCGGGGAGACCCAGTACTTC. It yields the protein CASSVGTSGGPFEPGETQYF. The variable domain in full, with the rest retrieved from reference TRBV9 and TRBJ2-5, is DSGVTQTPKHLITATGQRVTLRCSPRSGDLSVYWYQQSLDQGLQFLIQYYNGEERAKGNILERFSAQQFPDLHSELNLSSLELGDSALYFCASSVGTSGGPFEPGETQYFGPGTRLLVL.

The V call is TRBV4-3, the J call TRBJ1-1, with 9 bases matching TRBD1. Germline assignment: CDR1 LGHNA and CDR2 YSLEER. The CDR3 spans 14 residues. V trimming: 6 bases; J trimming: 2 bases; junction bases outside the gene matches: 4. In DNA, the CDR3 is TGCGCCAGCAGTGGGGGACAGGGTAACACTGAAGCTTTCTTT. Translating it yields CASSGGQGNTEAFF.

This clone was detected once. This chain links TRBV5-1 with TRBJ1-6, with 8 bases aligning to TRBD1. There are 16 residues in the CDR3. With 1 base clipped from V and 7 bases from J, the junction kept 7 bases outside the gene matches. Per the germline V gene, CDR1 is SGHRS and CDR2 is YFSETQ. The CDR3 coding sequence is TGCGCCAGCAGCTTGCAGGGGGCGATGATAAATTCACCCCTCCACTTT. Protein: CASSLQGAMINSPLHF.

The rearrangement joins TRBV27 to TRBJ1-5; no clear D gene. Trimming left V 5 bases short and J 2 bases short, with 10 bases between. From germline, CDR1 is MNHEY and CDR2 SMNVEV (reference sequence). The CDR3 totals 14 residues. CDR3 sequence: CASSTNLGNQPQHF. DNA of the CDR3: TGTGCCAGCAGTACCAACTTGGGCAATCAGCCCCAGCATTTT.

The chain carries TRBV6-4 and TRBJ2-1; possibly TRBD1 or TRBD2 for D (5 bases each). V was pared by 2 bases and J by 8 bases, with 19 bases between. The CDR3 has 16 residues. The germline V gene has CDR1 MRHNA and CDR2 SNTAGT. The CDR3, as DNA: TGTGCCAGCAGTGACCGCGGTGGGGGTGTTTACGATGAGCAGTTCTTC. Its protein is CASSDRGGGVYDEQFF.

The chain links TRBV7-9 to TRBJ2-2; D is possibly TRBD2 (7 bases). The CDR3 contains 17 residues. Germline CDR1 reads SEHNR; CDR2 reads FQNEAQ (reference sequence). V lost 1 base and J 7 bases, leaving 19 bases between the germline ends. CDR3 in amino acids: CASSLGRGPRQNGELFF. CDR3 nucleotide sequence: TGTGCCAGCAGCTTAGGGCGGGGGCCTCGCCAAAACGGGGAGCTGTTTTTT.

This chain joins TRBV4-2 and TRBJ2-5; TRBD2 is a possible D gene (5 bases). The length of the CDR3 is 17 residues. Germline-derived CDR1 and CDR2 are LGHNA and YNFKEQ. Trimming took 4 bases from V and 1 from J, leaving 19 bases between them. The CDR3 nucleotides are TGTGCCAGCAGCCCGGGCGGGCAGCAGCTTTTCCAAGAGACCCAGTACTTC. This encodes CASSPGGQQLFQETQYF.

This clone showed up just once. The chain is built from TRBV30 and TRBJ1-3, with a possible D match to TRBD1 (5 bases). V was clipped by 0 bases and J by 2 bases, with 8 bases between them. Germline CDR1 GTSNPN, CDR2 SVGIG (reference sequence). CDR3 length equals 14 residues. The CDR3 reads CAWSVGTAGNTIYF. In nucleotides, the CDR3 is TGTGCCTGGAGTGTAGGGACTGCTGGAAACACCATATATTTT.

This clone was detected only once. CDR3 DNA sequence: TGCGCCAGCAGCCACAGACGGGACACCTCAAAAAACATTCAGTACTTC. This sequence encodes CASSHRRDTSKNIQYF. J is TRBJ2-4 and V is TRBV4-3, with D possibly matching TRBD1 (6 bases). The CDR3 extends over 16 amino acids. Germline V CDR1 and CDR2: LGHNA, YSLEER. V gave up 3 bases and J gave up 4 bases, with 16 bases separating them.

For this clone: This specimen includes other DNA sequences encoding the same CDR3. J is TRBJ1-1 and V is TRBV5-1; D is undetermined. The germline V gene encodes CDR1 SGHRS and CDR2 YFSETQ. Trimming took 0 bases from V and 0 from J, leaving 6 bases between them. The CDR3 length is 14 residues. The CDR3 here is CASSLDGMNTEAFF. CDR3 nucleotides: TGCGCCAGCAGCTTGGACGGCATGAACACTGAAGCTTTCTTT.

The chain couples TRBV6-1 to TRBJ1-2, with D uncertain. Germline V gene sequence: CDR1 MNHNS, CDR2 SASEGT. V was clipped by 8 bases and J by 1 base, with 5 bases between them. This CDR3 contains 11 residues. The CDR3 sequence: CASEINYGYTF. The DNA for the CDR3 is TGTGCCAGCGAAATTAACTATGGCTACACCTTC.

This chain links TRBV29-1 with TRBJ2-2; unclear D gene. CDR1 is SQVTM and CDR2 is ANQGSEA in the germline V gene. V was clipped by 7 bases and J by 4 bases, with 7 bases between them. This CDR3 is 11 amino acids long. CDR3 amino acids: CSAVFTGELFF. CDR3 sequence (DNA): TGCAGCGCCGTCTTCACCGGGGAGCTGTTTTTT.

The V gene is TRBV4-1, the J gene TRBJ1-1, with a weak D call TRBD1 (6 bases). CDR1 MGHRA and CDR2 YSYEKL come from the germline V gene. This CDR3 comprises 16 residues. V was pared by 1 base and J by 9 bases, with 21 bases between. CDR3 nucleotide sequence: TGCGCCAGCAGCCAAGGCCAGGGGACCCCCGGTGTGAAAGCTTTCTTT. Translated: CASSQGQGTPGVKAFF.

Note on this clone: The junction shows a germline mismatch at one end, possibly a read error. V usage is TRBV29-1 and J usage is TRBJ1-1; 7 nucleotides line up with TRBD1. Germline V gene lookup returns CDR1 SQVTM and CDR2 ANQGSEA. The CDR3 spans 14 residues. Here the CDR3 reads CSVDFARGGGLAFF. In nucleotides, the CDR3 is TGTAGCGTTGACTTTGCCCGAGGAGGGGGCTTGGCTTTCTTT.

The chain carries TRBV7-8 and TRBJ1-5; D remains ambiguous. The germline gives CDR1 SGHVS, CDR2 FQNEAQ. The germline V and J ends were trimmed by 2 bases and 6 bases, with 17 bases remaining between them. This CDR3 region has 16 residues. The CDR3 DNA reads TGTGCCAGCAGCTTATTCGCTCCGCTAAGTAGTCAGCCCCAGCATTTT. This codes for CASSLFAPLSSQPQHF.

The V and J genes are TRBV6-5 and TRBJ1-1; 9 bases map to TRBD1. Per germline, CDR1 MNHEY and CDR2 SVGAGI. This CDR3 has 15 residues. V trimming: 4 bases; J trimming: 2 bases; junction bases outside the gene matches: 5. The DNA for the CDR3 is TGTGCCAGCAGTTCCCCGGACAGGGGAAACACTGAAGCTTTCTTT. Translating gives CASSSPDRGNTEAFF.

This clone was counted between two and nine times. J is TRBJ2-1 and V is TRBV9; tentative D call: TRBD1 (6 bases). CDR1 and CDR2 (germline): SGDLS, YYNGEE. This CDR3 contains 16 residues. V was shortened by 4 bases and J by 4 bases, with 18 bases between the two germline ends. CDR3 DNA: TGTGCCAGCAGCCCAATACCCACAGGGACATACAATGAGCAGTTCTTC. Its protein is CASSPIPTGTYNEQFF.